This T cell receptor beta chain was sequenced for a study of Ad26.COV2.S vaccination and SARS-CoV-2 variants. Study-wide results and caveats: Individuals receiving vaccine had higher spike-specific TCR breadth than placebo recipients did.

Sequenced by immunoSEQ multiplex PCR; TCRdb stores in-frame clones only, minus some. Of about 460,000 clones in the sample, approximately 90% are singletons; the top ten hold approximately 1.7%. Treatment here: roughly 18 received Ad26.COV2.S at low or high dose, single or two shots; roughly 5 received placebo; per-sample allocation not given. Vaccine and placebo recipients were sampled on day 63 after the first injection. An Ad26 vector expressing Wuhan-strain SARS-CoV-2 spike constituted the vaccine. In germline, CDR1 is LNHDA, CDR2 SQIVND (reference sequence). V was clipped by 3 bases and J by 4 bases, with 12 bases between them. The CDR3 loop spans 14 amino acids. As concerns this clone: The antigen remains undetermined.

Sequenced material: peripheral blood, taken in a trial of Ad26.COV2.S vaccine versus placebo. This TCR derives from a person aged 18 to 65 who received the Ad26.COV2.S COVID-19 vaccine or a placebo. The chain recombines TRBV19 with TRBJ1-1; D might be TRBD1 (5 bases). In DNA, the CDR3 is TGTGCCAGTAGTATGGGGCCAAAAGGCACTGAAGCTTTCTTT. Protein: CASSMGPKGTEAFF.